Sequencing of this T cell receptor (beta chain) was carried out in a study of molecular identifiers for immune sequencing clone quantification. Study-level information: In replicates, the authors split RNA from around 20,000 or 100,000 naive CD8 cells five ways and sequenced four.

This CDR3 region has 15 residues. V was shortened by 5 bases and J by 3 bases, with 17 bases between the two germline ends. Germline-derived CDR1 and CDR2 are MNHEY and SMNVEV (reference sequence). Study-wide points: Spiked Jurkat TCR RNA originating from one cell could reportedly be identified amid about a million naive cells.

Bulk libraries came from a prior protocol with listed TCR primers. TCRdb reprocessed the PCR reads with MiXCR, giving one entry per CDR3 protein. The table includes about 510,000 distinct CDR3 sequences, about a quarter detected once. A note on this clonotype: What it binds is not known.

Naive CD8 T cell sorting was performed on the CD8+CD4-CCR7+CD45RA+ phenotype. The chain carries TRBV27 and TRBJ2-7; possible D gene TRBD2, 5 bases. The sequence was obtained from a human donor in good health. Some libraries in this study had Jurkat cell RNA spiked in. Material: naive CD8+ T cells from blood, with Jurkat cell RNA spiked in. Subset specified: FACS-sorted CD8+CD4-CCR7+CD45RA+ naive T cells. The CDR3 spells CASSPTGSADYEQYF. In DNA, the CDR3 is TGTGCCAGCAGTCCGACTGGTAGCGCAGACTACGAGCAGTACTTC.